What follows are 13 T cell receptor beta chains derived from one specimen sequenced in a study of T cell responses to AZD1222 COVID-19 vaccine. The repertoire was sequenced with immunoSEQ multiplex PCR; TCRdb's copy has only in-frame clones and lacks some. The data contain over 70,000 clones, about nine tenths of them singletons. The sample here was peripheral blood, taken 28 days after the second AZD1222 dose. These receptors were obtained from an adult who received the AZD1222 COVID-19 vaccine.

This chain links TRBV20-1 with TRBJ1-2; the D gene is possibly TRBD1 (5 bases). The CDR3 spans 14 residues. Germline CDR1 is DFQATT and CDR2 is SNEGSKA (reference sequence). The germline V and J ends were trimmed by 3 bases and 6 bases, with 17 bases remaining between them. In DNA, the CDR3 is TGCAGTGCTAGTGTCTTTAAGGGGTTGGATGGCTACACCTTC. Translating it yields CSASVFKGLDGYTF.

This chain connects TRBV27 to TRBJ2-7; no clear D. The CDR3 is 11 residues long. Trimming left V 5 bases short and J 3 bases short, with 5 bases between. The germline gives CDR1 MNHEY, CDR2 SMNVEV (reference sequence). This CDR3 is CASSERYEQYF. The CDR3 coding sequence is TGTGCCAGCAGTGAGCGCTACGAGCAGTACTTC.

The chain is built from TRBV20-1 and TRBJ2-3; 8 nucleotides align to TRBD1. The V segment lost 3 bases and the J segment 4 bases; nucleotides outside the gene matches: 9. Germline values: CDR1 DFQATT, CDR2 SNEGSKA (reference sequence). The CDR3 contains 15 residues. CDR3: CSASRRDRSSDTQYF. CDR3 coding DNA: TGCAGTGCTAGTCGCCGGGACAGGTCGTCAGATACGCAGTATTTT.

The gene calls are TRBV4-1 and TRBJ2-6; D gene ambiguous. Per germline, CDR1 MGHRA and CDR2 YSYEKL. CDR3 length equals 14 residues. Deletions cut 2 bases from V and 3 bases from J, with 5 bases between. CDR3 sequence reads: CASSQPYGANVLTF. The DNA of the CDR3 is TGCGCCAGCAGCCAACCCTATGGGGCCAACGTCCTGACTTTC.

The chain couples TRBV4-1 to TRBJ2-2; D gene unclear. CDR3 size: 15 residues. V was shortened by 3 bases and J by 2 bases, with 10 bases between the two germline ends. Germline V gives CDR1 MGHRA, CDR2 YSYEKL. The CDR3 coding sequence is TGCGCCAGCAGCCAGCCCAAGGTTAACACCGGGGAGCTGTTTTTT. It translates to CASSQPKVNTGELFF.

The chain recombines TRBV15 with TRBJ2-1; 8 bases align to TRBD2. This CDR3 spans 15 amino acids. The ends lost 5 bases at V and 2 bases at J; junction bases unmatched: 5. Germline loops: CDR1 LNHNV, CDR2 YYDKDF (reference sequence). CDR3 bases: TGTGCCACCAGCTTTACAGCGGGGGCCTACAATGAGCAGTTCTTC. Protein sequence: CATSFTAGAYNEQFF.

CDR3 loop: CASGTGTGVRETQYF. The CDR3 DNA sequence: TGTGCTAGTGGTACTGGGACAGGGGTCCGAGAGACCCAGTACTTC. The genes are TRBV12-5 and TRBJ2-5, with 10 bases aligning to TRBD1. Germline CDR1 LGHNT, CDR2 FRNRAP. The CDR3 has 15 residues. J gave up 4 bases and V 5 bases, and 7 bases lay outside the gene matches.

The V call is TRBV6-5, the J call TRBJ2-1, with 7 bases matching TRBD1. The junction had 6 bases not matched to a gene; V was cut back by 1 base and J by 6 bases. Germline V CDR1 and CDR2: MNHEY, SVGAGI. This CDR3 has 15 amino acids. In nucleotides, the CDR3 is TGTGCCAGCAGTTACTACCAGGGGGTTAGCAATGAGCAGTTCTTC. It codes for CASSYYQGVSNEQFF.

The rearrangement uses TRBV19 and TRBJ1-4; 7 bases agree with TRBD1. The ends lost 6 bases at V and 0 bases at J; junction bases unmatched: 4. Per the germline V gene, CDR1 is LNHDA and CDR2 is SQIVND (reference sequence). The CDR3 consists of 15 residues. CDR3 bases: TGTGCCAGTAGGGACAGGCCGTCAACTAATGAAAAACTGTTTTTT. The encoded protein is CASRDRPSTNEKLFF.

DNA for the CDR3: TGTGCCAGCAGCCGACAGGGGAAATTAAGAAATGAGCAGTTCTTC. It translates to CASSRQGKLRNEQFF. V is TRBV7-3 and J is TRBJ2-1; 8 bases are a match to TRBD1. The CDR3 sequence is 15 residues long. CDR1 and CDR2 from the germline V gene are SGHTA and FQGTGA. J was trimmed by 7 bases and V by 5 bases; bases with no gene match: 10.

J is TRBJ2-2 and V is TRBV4-2; D is unresolved. The CDR3 contains 14 residues. V lost 4 bases and J lost 3, with 9 bases in between. Germline V lookup: CDR1 LGHNA, CDR2 YNFKEQ. The CDR3: CASSPDSYTGELFF. The DNA for the CDR3 is TGTGCCAGCAGCCCTGATTCCTACACCGGGGAGCTGTTTTTT.

V and J are TRBV7-2 and TRBJ1-4; 10 bases match TRBD1. J was trimmed by 7 bases and V by 5 bases; bases with no gene match: 7. This CDR3 is 15 amino acids long. Germline V lookup: CDR1 SGHTA, CDR2 FQGNSA. CDR3 coding DNA: TGTGCCAGCAGCCCAATGAGGACAGGGGGTGAAAAACTGTTTTTT. Amino acid sequence: CASSPMRTGGEKLFF. Full variable domain (outside the CDR3, taken from reference TRBV7-2 and TRBJ1-4): GAGVSQSPSNKVTEKGKDVELRCDPISGHTALYWYRQSLGQGLEFLIYFQGNSAPDKSGLPSDRFSAERTGGSVSTLTIQRTQQEDSAVYLCASSPMRTGGEKLFFGSGTQLSVL.

The chain recombines TRBV5-4 with TRBJ2-5; maybe TRBD2 (5 bases). The CDR3 loop spans 14 amino acids. V dropped 3 bases and J dropped 1 base, with 10 bases sitting between them. Per germline, CDR1 SGHNT and CDR2 YYREEE (reference sequence). The CDR3 DNA reads TGTGCCAGCAGCTCGCCCAGCGGCCAAGAGACCCAGTACTTC. Translation gives CASSSPSGQETQYF.